This is a list of T cell receptor beta chains from one sample in a study of cytomegalovirus exposure and HLA in healthy donors. Profiling relied on immunoSEQ multiplex PCR, and the TCRdb table lists in-frame clones only, not all of them. The sample has 100,000 to 150,000 clones, roughly nine tenths seen once. The sequenced sample consisted of PBMCs. All receptors derive from a woman aged 18-30 years in good health and CMV-seronegative. CDR3s include the opening cysteine and the closing phenylalanine or tryptophan. Fields, in order: V gene, J gene, D gene, CDR3 protein, CDR3 DNA. D genes are given only for firm matches.

v_call: TRBV7-2
j_call: TRBJ2-1
d_call: .
cdr3_aa: CASSGMRGTKQFF
cdr3_nt: TGTGCCAGCAGCGGCATGCGGGGAACGAAACAGTTCTTC

v_call: TRBV12-5
j_call: TRBJ1-1
d_call: TRBD1
cdr3_aa: CASGLLRQGNLLSNTEAFF
cdr3_nt: TGTGCTAGTGGTTTGCTAAGACAGGGCAATCTATTATCGAACACTGAAGCTTTCTTT

v_call: TRBV5-6
j_call: TRBJ1-5
d_call: TRBD1
cdr3_aa: CASSPGGGGGQPQHF
cdr3_nt: TGTGCCAGCAGCCCAGGAGGGGGCGGTGGACAGCCCCAGCATTTT

v_call: TRBV11-2
j_call: TRBJ2-7
d_call: .
cdr3_aa: CASSLAGRNEQYF
cdr3_nt: TGTGCCAGCAGCTTAGCAGGGAGGAACGAGCAGTACTTC

v_call: TRBV5-6
j_call: TRBJ2-5
d_call: TRBD2
cdr3_aa: CASRQPSGSGETQYF
cdr3_nt: TGTGCCAGCCGCCAGCCTAGCGGGAGTGGTGAGACCCAGTACTTC

v_call: TRBV10-3
j_call: TRBJ2-7
d_call: TRBD2
cdr3_aa: CAISEGQAGGTYEQYF
cdr3_nt: TGTGCCATCAGTGAAGGACAGGCGGGAGGGACCTACGAGCAGTACTTC

v_call: TRBV18
j_call: TRBJ2-1
d_call: .
cdr3_aa: CASATPDEQFF
cdr3_nt: TGTGCCAGCGCCACCCCGGATGAGCAGTTCTTC

v_call: TRBV5-1
j_call: TRBJ2-2
d_call: .
cdr3_aa: CASSLTGTGELFF
cdr3_nt: TGCGCCAGCAGCTTGACGGGGACCGGGGAGCTGTTTTTT

v_call: TRBV5-4
j_call: TRBJ2-7
d_call: .
cdr3_aa: CASSLGTLRNEQYF
cdr3_nt: TGTGCCAGCAGCTTAGGGACATTGAGGAACGAGCAGTACTTC

v_call: TRBV25-1
j_call: TRBJ1-3
d_call: .
cdr3_aa: CASSGLPGRDGDTIYF
cdr3_nt: TGTGCCAGCAGTGGGTTGCCGGGGAGGGATGGTGACACCATATATTTT